This TCR beta chain appears in the sequencing data of a study of blood T cell repertoires in COVID-19. Overall study: T cells, B-cell-depleted T cells, or PBMCs provided the cDNA or gDNA that served as material.

In terms of age and location, participants ranged from roughly 18 to 90 years and lived in about 25 US areas. Two negative PCRs, clearance, or symptom resolution were required of recovered Cohort 3 donors. Per the authors' pipeline: Using reference gene primer amplification, nucleated cell counts were estimated. The table came from immunoSEQ multiplex PCR; TCRdb's copy has only in-frame clones and leaves some out. V, J and clone size derive from that table, while D and trimming were established from the DNA sequence. The sample carries under 200,000 clones, over 75% recorded once. The clonotype comes from a man aged 50 or older who had recovered from COVID-19. The sample taken for sequencing was PBMCs or T cells enriched from blood (not recorded which).

CDR3 region: CASSTGDLPTQYF. CDR3 sequence (DNA): TGTGCCAGTAGTACTGGAGACCTCCCGACCCAGTACTTC. The rearrangement links TRBV19 to TRBJ2-5; no clear D gene. Germline V CDR1 and CDR2: LNHDA, SQIVND (reference sequence). The CDR3 spans 13 residues. Trimming removed 4 bases from V and 7 bases from J, with 13 bases in between.